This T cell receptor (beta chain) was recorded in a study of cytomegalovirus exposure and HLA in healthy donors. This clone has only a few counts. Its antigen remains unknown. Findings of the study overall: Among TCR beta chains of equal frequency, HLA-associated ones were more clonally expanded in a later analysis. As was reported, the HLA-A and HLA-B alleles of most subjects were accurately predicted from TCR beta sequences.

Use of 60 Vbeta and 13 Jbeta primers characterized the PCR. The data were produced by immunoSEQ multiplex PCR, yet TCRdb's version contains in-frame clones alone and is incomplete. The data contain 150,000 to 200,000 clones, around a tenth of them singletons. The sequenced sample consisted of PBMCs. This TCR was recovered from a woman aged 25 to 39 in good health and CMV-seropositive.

DNA of the CDR3: TGTGCCACCAGCAGAGACCCACTAGCGGGGGAAAACATTCAGTACTTC. Amino acid sequence: CATSRDPLAGENIQYF. This chain uses TRBV15 with TRBJ2-4; TRBD2 agrees at 11 bases. The CDR3 is made up of 16 amino acids. V dropped 0 bases and J dropped 5; count of bases not matched to a gene: 3. Germline CDR1 is LNHNV and CDR2 is YYDKDF (reference sequence).